This T cell receptor (beta chain) was obtained from a study of cytomegalovirus exposure and HLA in healthy donors. On the study more broadly: In an earlier analysis, 117 million unique TCR beta sequences were found from about 190 million T cells. Points from the study as a whole: In an earlier analysis, productive rearrangement rates for most beta V segments clustered near 87% or 30%. In a later analysis, most CMV-associated TCR beta chains appeared HLA-restricted. A list of more than 150 TCR beta chains associated with cytomegalovirus was given.

The CDR3 runs 14 residues. Per germline, CDR1 SQVTM and CDR2 ANQGSEA. V was cut by 0 bases and J by 10 bases, with 13 bases left in between. PCR involved 60 Vbeta and 13 Jbeta primers. Sequencing was performed with immunoSEQ multiplex PCR; in TCRdb, only in-frame clones are kept and a portion is missing. Among 95,000 to 110,000 clones listed, around 85% were seen once. Points on this clone: Its antigen remains unknown.

This sequence joins TRBV29-1 and TRBJ2-6; tentative D call: TRBD2 (5 bases). The source of this sequence is a man between 25 and 39 years old in good health and CMV-seronegative. The sequencing input was PBMCs. The DNA of the CDR3 is TGCAGCGTTGAAGATCTCGGACTTGTTAACGTCCTGACTTTC. It translates to CSVEDLGLVNVLTF. Based on the CDR3 plus reference TRBV29-1 and TRBJ2-6, the full variable domain is SAVISQKPSRDICQRGTSLTIQCQVDSQVTMMFWYRQQPGQSLTLIATANQGSEATYESGFVIDKFPISRPNLTFSTLTVSNMSPEDSSIYLCSVEDLGLVNVLTFGAGSRLTVL.